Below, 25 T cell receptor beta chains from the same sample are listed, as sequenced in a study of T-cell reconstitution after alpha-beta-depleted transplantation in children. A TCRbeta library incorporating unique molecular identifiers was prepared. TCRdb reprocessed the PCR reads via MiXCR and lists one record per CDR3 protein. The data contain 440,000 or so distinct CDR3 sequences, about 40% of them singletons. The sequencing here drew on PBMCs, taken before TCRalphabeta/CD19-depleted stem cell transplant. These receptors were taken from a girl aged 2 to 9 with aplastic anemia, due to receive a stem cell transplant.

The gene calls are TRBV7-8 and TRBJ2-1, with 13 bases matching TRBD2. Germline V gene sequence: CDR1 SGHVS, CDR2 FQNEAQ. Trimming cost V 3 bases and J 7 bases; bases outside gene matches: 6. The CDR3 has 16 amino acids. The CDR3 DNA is TGTGCCAGCAGCTTCGGACTAGCGGGAGTAGGGAATGAGCAGTTCTTC. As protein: CASSFGLAGVGNEQFF.

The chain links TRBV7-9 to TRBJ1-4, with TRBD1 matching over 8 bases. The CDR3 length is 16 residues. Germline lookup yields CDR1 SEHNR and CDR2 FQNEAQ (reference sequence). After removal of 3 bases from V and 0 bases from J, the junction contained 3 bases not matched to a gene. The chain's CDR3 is CASSFSQGATNEKLFF. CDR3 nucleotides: TGTGCCAGCAGCTTTTCACAGGGGGCAACTAATGAAAAACTGTTTTTT.

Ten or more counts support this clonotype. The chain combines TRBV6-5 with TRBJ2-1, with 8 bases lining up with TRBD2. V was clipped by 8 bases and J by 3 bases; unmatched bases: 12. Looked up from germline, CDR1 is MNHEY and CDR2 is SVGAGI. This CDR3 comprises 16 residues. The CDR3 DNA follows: TGTGCCAGCTTACTGCCCGGGAGGGGTATCTACAATGAGCAGTTCTTC. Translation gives CASLLPGRGIYNEQFF.

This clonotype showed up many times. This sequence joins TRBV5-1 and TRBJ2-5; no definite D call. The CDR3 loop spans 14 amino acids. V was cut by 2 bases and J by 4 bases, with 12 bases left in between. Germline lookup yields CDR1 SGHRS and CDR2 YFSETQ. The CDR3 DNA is TGCGCCAGCAGCTTTATCGGAAACAGAGAGACCCAGTACTTC. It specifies CASSFIGNRETQYF.

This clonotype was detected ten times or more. In DNA, the CDR3 is TGTGCCAGCAATAGAGTAGCCTACAATGAGCAGTTCTTC. Translation gives CASNRVAYNEQFF. The J gene is TRBJ2-1, the V gene TRBV28; the D is unclear. The CDR3 runs to 13 residues. Trimming took 7 bases from V and 2 from J, leaving 9 bases between them. The germline gives CDR1 MDHEN, CDR2 SYDVKM.

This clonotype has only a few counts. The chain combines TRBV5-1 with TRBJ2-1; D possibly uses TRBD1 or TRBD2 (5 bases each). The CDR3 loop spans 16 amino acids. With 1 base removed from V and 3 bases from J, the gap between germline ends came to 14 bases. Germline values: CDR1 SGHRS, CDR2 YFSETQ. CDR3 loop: CASSLKGPPLYNEQFF. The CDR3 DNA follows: TGCGCCAGCAGCTTGAAGGGACCCCCTCTCTACAATGAGCAGTTCTTC.

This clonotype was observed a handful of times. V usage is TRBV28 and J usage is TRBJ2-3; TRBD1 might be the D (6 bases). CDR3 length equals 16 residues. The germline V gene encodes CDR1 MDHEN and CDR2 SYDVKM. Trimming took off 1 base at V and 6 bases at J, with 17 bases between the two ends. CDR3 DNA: TGTGCCAGCAGTTTATACTCAGGGGCTAATGGGGATACGCAGTATTTT. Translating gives CASSLYSGANGDTQYF. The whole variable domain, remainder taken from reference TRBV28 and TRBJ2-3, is DVKVTQSSRYLVKRTGEKVFLECVQDMDHENMFWYRQDPGLGLRLIYFSYDVKMKEKGDIPEGYSVSREKKERFSLILESASTNQTSMYLCASSLYSGANGDTQYFGPGTRLTVL.

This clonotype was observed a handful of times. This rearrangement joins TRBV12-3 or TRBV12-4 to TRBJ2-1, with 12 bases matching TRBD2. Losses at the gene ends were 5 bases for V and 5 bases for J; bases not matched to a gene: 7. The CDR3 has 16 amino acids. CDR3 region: CASSTRTSGKNNEQFF. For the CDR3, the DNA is TGTGCCAGCAGTACCCGGACTAGCGGGAAGAACAATGAGCAGTTCTTC.

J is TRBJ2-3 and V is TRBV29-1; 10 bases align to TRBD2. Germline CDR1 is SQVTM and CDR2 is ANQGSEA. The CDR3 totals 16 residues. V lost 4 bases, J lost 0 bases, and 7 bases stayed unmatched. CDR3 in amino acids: CSVARTSGDSTDTQYF. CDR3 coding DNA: TGCAGCGTTGCCAGGACTAGCGGAGACAGCACAGATACGCAGTATTTT.

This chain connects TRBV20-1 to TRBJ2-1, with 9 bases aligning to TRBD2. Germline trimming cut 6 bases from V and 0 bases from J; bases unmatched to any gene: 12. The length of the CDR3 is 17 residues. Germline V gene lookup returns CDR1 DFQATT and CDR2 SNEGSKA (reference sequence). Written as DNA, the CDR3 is TGCAGTGCCCCGGGGCTAGCGGGGATCATCTCCTACAATGAGCAGTTCTTC. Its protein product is CSAPGLAGIISYNEQFF.

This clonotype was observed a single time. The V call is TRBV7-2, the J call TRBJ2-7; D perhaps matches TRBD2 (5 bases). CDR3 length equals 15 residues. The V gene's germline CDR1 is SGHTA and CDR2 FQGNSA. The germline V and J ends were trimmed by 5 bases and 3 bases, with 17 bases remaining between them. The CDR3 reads CASSDRRRNFYEQYF. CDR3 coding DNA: TGTGCCAGCAGCGATCGGAGGCGGAACTTCTACGAGCAGTACTTC.

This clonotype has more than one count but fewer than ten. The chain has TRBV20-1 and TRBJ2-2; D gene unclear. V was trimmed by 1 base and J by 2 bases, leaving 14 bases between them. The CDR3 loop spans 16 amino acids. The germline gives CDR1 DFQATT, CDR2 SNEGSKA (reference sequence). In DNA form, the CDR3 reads TGCAGTGCTAGAGCCCTCCGGCACGAAAACACCGGGGAGCTGTTTTTT. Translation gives CSARALRHENTGELFF.

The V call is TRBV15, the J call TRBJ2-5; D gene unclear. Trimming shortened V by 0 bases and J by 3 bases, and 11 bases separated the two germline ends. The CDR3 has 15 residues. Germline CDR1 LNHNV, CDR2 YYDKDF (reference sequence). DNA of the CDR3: TGTGCCACCAGCAGAGATGAGAGGTTTGAAGAGACCCAGTACTTC. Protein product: CATSRDERFEETQYF.

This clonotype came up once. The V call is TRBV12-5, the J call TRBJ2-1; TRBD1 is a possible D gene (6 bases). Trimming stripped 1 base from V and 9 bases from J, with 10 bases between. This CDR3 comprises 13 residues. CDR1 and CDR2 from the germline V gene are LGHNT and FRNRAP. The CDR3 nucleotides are TGTGCTAGTGGTTTGGGACAGGACGCTGAGCAGTTCTTC. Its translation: CASGLGQDAEQFF. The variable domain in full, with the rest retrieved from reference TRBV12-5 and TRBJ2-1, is DARVTQTPRHKVTEMGQEVTMRCQPILGHNTVFWYRQTMMQGLELLAYFRNRAPLDDSGMPKDRFSAEMPDATLATLKIQPSEPRDSAVYFCASGLGQDAEQFFGPGTRLTVL.

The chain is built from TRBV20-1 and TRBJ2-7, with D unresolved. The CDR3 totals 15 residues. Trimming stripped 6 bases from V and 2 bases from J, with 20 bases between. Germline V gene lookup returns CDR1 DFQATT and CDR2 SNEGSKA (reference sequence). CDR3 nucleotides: TGCAGTGCCCCGGCGTTGGGCGCCAAGCCCTACGAGCAGTACTTC. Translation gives CSAPALGAKPYEQYF.

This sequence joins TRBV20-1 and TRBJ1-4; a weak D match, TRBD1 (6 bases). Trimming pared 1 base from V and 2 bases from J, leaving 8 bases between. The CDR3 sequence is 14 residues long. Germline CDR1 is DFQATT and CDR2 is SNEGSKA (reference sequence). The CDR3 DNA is TGCAGTGCTAGAGCCGGGGGCACTAATGAAAAACTGTTTTTT. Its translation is CSARAGGTNEKLFF.

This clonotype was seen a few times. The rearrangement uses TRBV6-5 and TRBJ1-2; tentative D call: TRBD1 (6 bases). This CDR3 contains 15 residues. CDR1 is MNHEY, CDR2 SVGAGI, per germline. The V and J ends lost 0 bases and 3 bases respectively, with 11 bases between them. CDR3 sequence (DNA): TGTGCCAGCAGTTACTCGATAGGGGGAGACTATGGCTACACCTTC. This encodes CASSYSIGGDYGYTF.

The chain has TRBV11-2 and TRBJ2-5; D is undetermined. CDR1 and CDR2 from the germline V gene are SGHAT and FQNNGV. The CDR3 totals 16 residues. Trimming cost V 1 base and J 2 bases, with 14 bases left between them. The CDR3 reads CASSLGGNVGQETQYF. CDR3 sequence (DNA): TGTGCCAGCAGCTTAGGTGGGAATGTGGGACAAGAGACCCAGTACTTC.

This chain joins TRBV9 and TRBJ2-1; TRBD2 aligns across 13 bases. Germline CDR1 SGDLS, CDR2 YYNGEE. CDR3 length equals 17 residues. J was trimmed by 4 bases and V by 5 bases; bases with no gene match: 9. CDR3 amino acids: CASSRRLAGGFYNEQFF. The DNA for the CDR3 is TGTGCCAGCAGTCGCCGACTAGCGGGGGGATTTTACAATGAGCAGTTCTTC.

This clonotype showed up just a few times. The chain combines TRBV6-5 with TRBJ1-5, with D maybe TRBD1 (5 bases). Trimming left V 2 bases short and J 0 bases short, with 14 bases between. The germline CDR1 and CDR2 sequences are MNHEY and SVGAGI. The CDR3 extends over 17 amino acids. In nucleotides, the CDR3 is TGTGCCAGCAGTTACGGAACAGGCCCCTATAGCAATCAGCCCCAGCATTTT. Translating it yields CASSYGTGPYSNQPQHF.

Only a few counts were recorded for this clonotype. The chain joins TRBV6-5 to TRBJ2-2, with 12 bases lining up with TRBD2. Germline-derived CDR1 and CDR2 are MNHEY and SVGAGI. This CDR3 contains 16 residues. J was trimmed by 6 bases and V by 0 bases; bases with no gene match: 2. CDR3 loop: CASSYSASGRAGELFF. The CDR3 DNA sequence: TGTGCCAGCAGTTACTCGGCTAGCGGGAGGGCCGGGGAGCTGTTTTTT.

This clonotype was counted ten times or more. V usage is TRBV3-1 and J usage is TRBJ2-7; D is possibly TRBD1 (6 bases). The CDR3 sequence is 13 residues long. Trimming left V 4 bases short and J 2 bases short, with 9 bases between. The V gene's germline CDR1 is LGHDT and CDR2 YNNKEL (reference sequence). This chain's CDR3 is CASSLNRAYEQYF. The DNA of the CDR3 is TGTGCCAGCAGCCTAAACAGGGCCTACGAGCAGTACTTC.

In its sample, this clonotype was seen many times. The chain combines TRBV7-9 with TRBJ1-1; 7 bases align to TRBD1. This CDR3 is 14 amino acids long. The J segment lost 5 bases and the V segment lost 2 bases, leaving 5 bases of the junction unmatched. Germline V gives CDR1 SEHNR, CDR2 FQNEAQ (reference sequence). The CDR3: CASSLIQGVTEAFF. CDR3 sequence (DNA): TGTGCCAGCAGCTTAATCCAGGGGGTAACTGAAGCTTTCTTT.

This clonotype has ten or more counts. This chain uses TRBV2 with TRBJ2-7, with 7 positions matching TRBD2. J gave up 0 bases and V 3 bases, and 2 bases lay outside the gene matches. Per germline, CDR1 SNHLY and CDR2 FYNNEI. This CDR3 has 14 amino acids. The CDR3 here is CASSEQRDSYEQYF. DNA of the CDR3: TGTGCCAGCAGTGAGCAGCGGGACTCCTACGAGCAGTACTTC.

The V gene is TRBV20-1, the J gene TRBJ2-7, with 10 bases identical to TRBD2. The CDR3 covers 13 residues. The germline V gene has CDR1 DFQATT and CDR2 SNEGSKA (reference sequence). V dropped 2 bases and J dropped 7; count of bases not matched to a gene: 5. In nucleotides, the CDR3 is TGCAGTGCTAGACTAGCGGGAGTCGGGGAGCAGTACTTC. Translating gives CSARLAGVGEQYF.